This TCR beta chain was sequenced during a study of blood T cells in healthy people across ages. Notes on the study in general: Per-million-T-cell TCR beta diversity fell roughly linearly with age.

CDR1 and CDR2 (germline): LNHDA, SQIVND (reference sequence). The CDR3 is 13 residues long. Deletions cut 5 bases from V and 10 bases from J, with 12 bases between. A note on this clonotype: No antigen is known for it.

The second PCR ran roughly 6 to 12 cycles with a sample-barcoded 5' primer and J-beta primers. TCRdb used MiXCR to reprocess the 5' RACE reads, holding one entry per CDR3 protein. The data hold hundreds of thousands of distinct CDR3 sequences, with 58% observed a single time. The clonotype comes from a young man in good health. Sequenced sample: blood. This chain connects TRBV19 to TRBJ1-6, with D hard to call. CDR3 coding DNA: TGTGCCAGTAGTTCGGATAGAAGGTCACCCCTCCACTTT. This sequence encodes CASSSDRRSPLHF.